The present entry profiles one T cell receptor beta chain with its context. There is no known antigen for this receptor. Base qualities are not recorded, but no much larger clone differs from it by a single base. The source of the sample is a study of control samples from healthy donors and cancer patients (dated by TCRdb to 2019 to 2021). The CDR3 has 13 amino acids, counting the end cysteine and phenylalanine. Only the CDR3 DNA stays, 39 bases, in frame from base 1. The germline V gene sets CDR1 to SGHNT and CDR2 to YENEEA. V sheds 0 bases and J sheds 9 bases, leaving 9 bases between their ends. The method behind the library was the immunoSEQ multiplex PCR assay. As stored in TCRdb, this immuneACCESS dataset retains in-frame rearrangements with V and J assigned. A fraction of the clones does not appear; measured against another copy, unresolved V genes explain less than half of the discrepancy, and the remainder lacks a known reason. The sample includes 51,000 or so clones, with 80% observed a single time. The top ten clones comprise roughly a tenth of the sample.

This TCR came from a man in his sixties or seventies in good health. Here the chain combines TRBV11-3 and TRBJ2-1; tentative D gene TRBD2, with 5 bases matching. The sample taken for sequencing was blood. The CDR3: CASSLDRGGEQFF. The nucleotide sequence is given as TGTGCCAGCAGCTTAGATCGGGGTGGTGAGCAGTTCTTC.